This is a list of T cell receptor beta chains from one sample in a study of T-cell reconstitution after alpha-beta-depleted transplantation in children. A single record per CDR3 protein comes from TCRdb applying MiXCR to the PCR reads. The sample lists 210,000 or so distinct CDR3 sequences; under 13% were seen once. The source material was PBMCs, sampled before TCRalphabeta/CD19-depleted stem cell transplant. Every receptor here comes from a child in the first two years of life with acute myeloid leukemia, due to receive a stem cell transplant. The CDR3 runs from the conserved cysteine through the conserved F or W. The D gene is left open where the match is weak. Rows may omit the clone size; those that give it use once, few, many or a size class.

j_call,v_call,clone_size,d_call,cdr3_nt,cdr3_aa
TRBJ2-3,TRBV19,.,TRBD2,TGTGCCAGTAGCGTAGCGGGGGGGGCCCCGGATACGCAGTATTTT,CASSVAGGAPDTQYF
TRBJ1-4,TRBV2,many,TRBD1,TGTGCCAGCATGGGACAGGGGGCGTTCGGGGGAAAACTGTTTTTT,CASMGQGAFGGKLFF
TRBJ2-1,TRBV20-1,many,TRBD2,TGCAGTGCTCATGCGGCGGCTAGCGGGACGAATGAGCAGTTCTTC,CSAHAAASGTNEQFF
TRBJ1-2,TRBV11-3,.,.,TGTGCCAGCAGCCCCCGCGGGAATAACTATGGCTACACCTTC,CASSPRGNNYGYTF
TRBJ2-5,TRBV12-3/TRBV12-4,many,TRBD2,TGTGCCAGCAGAACACTAGCGGGAGACTTCGAGACCCAGTACTTC,CASRTLAGDFETQYF
TRBJ1-3,TRBV7-9,many,.,TGTGCCAGCAGCTTAAACAGGAGAAACACCATATATTTT,CASSLNRRNTIYF
TRBJ2-1,TRBV7-3,many,.,TGTGCCAGCAGCTCCAGGGGGGACTCCTACAATGAGCAGTTCTTC,CASSSRGDSYNEQFF
TRBJ2-7,TRBV3-1,.,.,TGTGCCAGCAGCCAAGAAGGGCGGTCCTACGAGCAGCACTTC,CASSQEGRSYEQHF
TRBJ2-4,TRBV30,many,.,TGTGCCTGGAGTGTGGGTCTAGCCAAAAACATTCAGTACTTC,CAWSVGLAKNIQYF
TRBJ2-7,TRBV7-2,many,TRBD2,TGTGCCAGCAGTCGTTTCGCCGCGGGAGATTCCTACGAGCAGTACTTC,CASSRFAAGDSYEQYF
TRBJ2-7,TRBV29-1,many,TRBD1,TGCAGCGTTGAAGTAGGGGACAGCGAGCAGTACTTC,CSVEVGDSEQYF
TRBJ1-5,TRBV12-3/TRBV12-4,many,.,TGTGCCAGCAGTTTGGTTCCGGGCTATAGCAATCAGCCCCAGCATTTT,CASSLVPGYSNQPQHF
TRBJ2-3,TRBV7-7,many,.,TGTGCTAGCAGCCCCCGGCCCGGCACAGATACGCAGTATTTT,CASSPRPGTDTQYF
TRBJ2-1,TRBV28,many,TRBD2,TGTGCCAGCACCTCCGGGACTAGCGGGAATAATTTCTACAATGAGCAGTTCTTC,CASTSGTSGNNFYNEQFF
TRBJ1-1,TRBV7-2,many,.,TGTGCCAGCAGCCCTTATGTGAACACTGAAGCTTTCTTT,CASSPYVNTEAFF
TRBJ1-6,TRBV29-1,many,.,TGCAGCGTTGGGTTGGCCCAGGGGAAAAATTCACCCCTCCACTTT,CSVGLAQGKNSPLHF
TRBJ2-3,TRBV29-1,.,TRBD1,TGCAGCGCTCCGACAGGGAACGCAGATACGCAGTATTTT,CSAPTGNADTQYF
TRBJ2-3,TRBV29-1,many,.,TGCAGCGCCCTCCGGGTCCGGGACTTAGGCACAGATACGCAGTATTTT,CSALRVRDLGTDTQYF
TRBJ2-1,TRBV30,few,.,TGTGCCTGGAGTCCCTCCTACAATGAGCAGTTCTTC,CAWSPSYNEQFF
TRBJ1-3,TRBV7-6,few,.,TGTGCCAGCAGCCACCGGCGCCTGGGGGGAAACACCATATATTTT,CASSHRRLGGNTIYF
TRBJ2-7,TRBV12-3/TRBV12-4,many,TRBD1,TGTGCCAGCAGTCCCGGACAGGGCTCATACGAGCAGTACTTC,CASSPGQGSYEQYF
TRBJ1-2,TRBV11-1,many,TRBD1,TGTGCCAGCAGTCAAACTTCCGGGACAGTCTATGGCTACACCTTC,CASSQTSGTVYGYTF
TRBJ2-7,TRBV25-1,many,TRBD2,TGTGCCAGCAGTTCTAGCGGGAGGGCTGGGTACGAGCAGTACTTC,CASSSSGRAGYEQYF
TRBJ2-7,TRBV10-3,many,.,TGTGCCATCAGTGAGTCTCGGTCCTACGAGCAGTACTTC,CAISESRSYEQYF
TRBJ2-1,TRBV2,.,TRBD1,TGTGCCAGCAGTGAAAAGGCAGGGGGCAGGGGTGAGCAGTTCTTC,CASSEKAGGRGEQFF
TRBJ2-1,TRBV7-3,medium-sized,.,TGTGCCAGCAGTTCCCTTGGCGGGTTAGGCTCCTACAATGAGCAGTTCTTC,CASSSLGGLGSYNEQFF
TRBJ2-7,TRBV9,many,.,TGTGCCAGCAGCGTAGTCCCCGATTATTACGAGCAGTACTTC,CASSVVPDYYEQYF
TRBJ1-2,TRBV20-1,many,TRBD1,TGCAGTGCTAAACAGGGGGCAATAGACTATGGCTACACCTTC,CSAKQGAIDYGYTF
TRBJ2-7,TRBV7-9,many,.,TGTGCCAGCAGTCCTGGCTGGGCTCAGGGGTTCCCCTACGAGCAGTACTTC,CASSPGWAQGFPYEQYF
TRBJ1-2,TRBV30,many,TRBD1,TGTGCCTGGAGTGTTCGGACAGGGTCAAATGGCTACACCTTC,CAWSVRTGSNGYTF
TRBJ1-2,TRBV7-9,many,.,TGTGCCAGCAGCCCGACAGTACACGACTATGGCTACACCTTC,CASSPTVHDYGYTF
TRBJ1-2,TRBV5-5,many,.,TGTGCCAGCAGCCTACAGGGAGTACGGGGCTACACCTTC,CASSLQGVRGYTF
TRBJ2-1,TRBV10-2,many,.,TGCGCCAGTCGGGCCGGGGAGCAGTTCTTC,CASRAGEQFF
TRBJ2-3,TRBV5-1,many,.,TGCGCCAGCAGCTTCACAGCTAGCACAGATACGCAGTATTTT,CASSFTASTDTQYF
TRBJ1-1,TRBV5-1,.,.,TGCGCCAGCAGCTTGGGGGTAGGCGCCCTATATAGTGAAGCTTTCTTT,CASSLGVGALYSEAFF
TRBJ1-4,TRBV19,few,.,TGTGCCAGTCAGTCATCCCCGCTACTAACTAATGAAAAACTGTTTTTT,CASQSSPLLTNEKLFF
TRBJ2-1,TRBV5-1,many,TRBD2,TGCGCCAGCACCATAGCGGGGGGTCTCTACAATGAGCAGTTCTTC,CASTIAGGLYNEQFF
TRBJ2-5,TRBV18,many,.,TGTGCCAGCTCACCTGCGCCCAAAGAGACCCAGTACTTC,CASSPAPKETQYF
TRBJ2-7,TRBV20-1,many,.,TGCAGTGCTTGGATGGACGAGCAGTACTTC,CSAWMDEQYF
TRBJ2-1,TRBV3-1,.,TRBD1,TGTGCCAGCAGCCAAGATTCGTGGGGACAGCTTCCTAACAATGAGCAGTTCTTC,CASSQDSWGQLPNNEQFF
TRBJ1-6,TRBV7-3,many,TRBD1,TGTGCCAGCAGCTTAAACAGGGGGCAAAATTCACCCCTCCACTTT,CASSLNRGQNSPLHF
TRBJ1-2,TRBV28,many,TRBD1,TGTGCCAGCAGTCCAAAATTCCGGGACAGGGGGCGAAGTATCTTC,CASSPKFRDRGRSIF
TRBJ2-1,TRBV12-3/TRBV12-4,many,TRBD2,TGTGCCAGCAGTTTTCTAGCGGGGGGGCTCAATGAGCAGTTCTTC,CASSFLAGGLNEQFF
TRBJ2-2,TRBV12-3/TRBV12-4,few,TRBD2,TGTGCCAGCAGTGCAAGACTAGCGGGAGGAGTTGTAGAAACCGGGGAGCTGTTTTTT,CASSARLAGGVVETGELFF
TRBJ2-1,TRBV20-1,many,.,TGCAGTGCTAGAGGCCCGACGAGCTCCTACAATGAGCAGTTCTTC,CSARGPTSSYNEQFF
TRBJ2-1,TRBV5-1,many,.,TGCGCCAGCAGCTTGAGGCCCTCTCAGGTCTATGAGCAGTTCTTC,CASSLRPSQVYEQFF
TRBJ2-7,TRBV12-3/TRBV12-4,.,TRBD1,TGTGCCAGCACTACCGGGACAGGGCCCTACGAGCAGTACTTC,CASTTGTGPYEQYF
TRBJ2-7,TRBV30,many,TRBD2,TGTGCCTGGGGGACTAGCTCCTACGAGCAGTACTTC,CAWGTSSYEQYF
TRBJ2-3,TRBV5-1,.,TRBD2,TGCGCCAGCTCCAAAATAGCGGGTCGCACAGATACGCAGTATTTT,CASSKIAGRTDTQYF
TRBJ1-1,TRBV12-3/TRBV12-4,many,.,TGTGCCAGCACCCCGGAGGCGAGGGACACTGAAGCTTTCTTT,CASTPEARDTEAFF
TRBJ2-3,TRBV5-1,many,TRBD2,TGCGCCAGCAACGGGGGACTAGCAACAGATACGCAGTATTTT,CASNGGLATDTQYF
TRBJ1-1,TRBV11-2,.,.,TGTGCCAGCAGCTTAAAAGAGACACCTTACACTGAAGCTTTCTTT,CASSLKETPYTEAFF
TRBJ2-3,TRBV27,.,TRBD2,TGTGCCAGCAGCCAGGGACTAGCGGGAGTTAGAGATACGCAGTATTTT,CASSQGLAGVRDTQYF
TRBJ2-2,TRBV6-5,many,.,TGTGCCAGCAGTTACTCCCTTTCAAGCCGGGGCACCGGGGAGCTGTTTTTT,CASSYSLSSRGTGELFF
TRBJ2-2,TRBV5-1,many,.,TGCGCCAGCACCCGTCTGACCGGGGAGCTGTTTTTT,CASTRLTGELFF
TRBJ1-4,TRBV9,many,TRBD1,TGTGCCAGCAGCTCACTAGGACAGGGCGAAAAACTGTTTTTT,CASSSLGQGEKLFF
TRBJ1-1,TRBV28,many,TRBD1,TGTGCCAGCAGCCCAGGGACAGTAAACACTGAAGCTTTCTTT,CASSPGTVNTEAFF
TRBJ1-1,TRBV29-1,few,.,TGCAGCGCCCTAGATGGGGTAATGAACACTGAAGCTTTCTTT,CSALDGVMNTEAFF